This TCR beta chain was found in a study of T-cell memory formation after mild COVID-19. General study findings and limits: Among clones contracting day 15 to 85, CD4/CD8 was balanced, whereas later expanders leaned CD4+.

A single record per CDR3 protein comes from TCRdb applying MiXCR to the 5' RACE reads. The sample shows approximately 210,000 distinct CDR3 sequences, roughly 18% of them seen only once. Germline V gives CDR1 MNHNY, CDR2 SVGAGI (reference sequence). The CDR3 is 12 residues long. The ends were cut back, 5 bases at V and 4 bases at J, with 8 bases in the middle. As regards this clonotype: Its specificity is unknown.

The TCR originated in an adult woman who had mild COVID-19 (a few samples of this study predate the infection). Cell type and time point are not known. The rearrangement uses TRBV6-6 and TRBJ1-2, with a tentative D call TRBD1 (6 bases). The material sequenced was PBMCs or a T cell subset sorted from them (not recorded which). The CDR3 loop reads CASSGQIYGYTF. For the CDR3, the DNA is TGTGCCAGCAGTGGACAGATCTATGGCTACACCTTC.